This is a list of T cell receptor beta chains from one sample in a study of blood T cell repertoires in COVID-19. Only in-frame clones appear in the TCRdb table, and some are missing; sequencing was by immunoSEQ multiplex PCR. This sample has some 190,000 clones, with 80% to 90% found just once. Sequenced input: peripheral blood. These TCRs come from a man between 60 and 75 years old with acute or convalescent COVID-19. Both conserved end residues are part of each CDR3. The D gene is left open where the match is weak. Clone size, where shown, is once, few, many, or a class for clones that have expanded.

d_gene | j_gene | len | v_gene | abundance | CDR3aa | CDR3nt
. | TRBJ1-1 | 12 | TRBV2 | . | CASSEVGTEAFF | TGTGCCAGCAGTGAGGTCGGCACTGAAGCTTTCTTT
. | TRBJ2-1 | 14 | TRBV4-3 | once | CASSRGAAQNEQFF | TGCGCCAGCAGCAGAGGTGCAGCACAAAATGAGCAGTTCTTC
. | TRBJ2-3 | 15 | TRBV2 | . | CASSPSLAGTDTQYF | TGTGCCAGCAGTCCCTCCTTAGCGGGCACAGATACGCAGTATTTT
. | TRBJ2-5 | 12 | TRBV2 | . | CASSVERETQYF | TGTGCCAGCAGTGTTGAGAGGGAGACCCAGTACTTC
TRBD2 | TRBJ2-1 | 15 | TRBV28 | . | CASSAGTSGRGEQFF | TGTGCCAGCAGCGCCGGGACTAGCGGGAGGGGTGAGCAGTTCTTC
. | TRBJ2-3 | 13 | TRBV27 | . | CASGQKSTDTQYF | TGTGCCAGCGGACAGAAAAGCACAGATACGCAGTATTTT
TRBD2 | TRBJ2-3 | 11 | TRBV30 | . | CAWAGGDTQYF | TGTGCCTGGGCCGGGGGGGATACGCAGTATTTT
TRBD1 | TRBJ2-2 | 15 | TRBV6-6 | . | CASSRTGTGTGELFF | TGTGCCAGCAGCAGAACCGGGACAGGGACCGGGGAGCTGTTTTTT
TRBD1 | TRBJ1-5 | 14 | TRBV30 | . | CAWAWTGRGQPQHF | TGTGCCTGGGCCTGGACAGGGCGCGGTCAGCCCCAGCATTTT
. | TRBJ2-7 | 11 | TRBV2 | . | CASSELYEQYF | TGTGCCAGCAGTGAACTGTACGAGCAGTACTTC
TRBD1 | TRBJ2-2 | 16 | TRBV5-5 | few | CASSSDRAEFTGELFF | TGTGCCAGCAGCAGTGACAGGGCAGAGTTCACCGGGGAGCTGTTTTTT
TRBD1 | TRBJ1-2 | 13 | TRBV10-3 | . | CANRGVTGYGYTF | TGTGCCAACAGGGGCGTGACAGGTTATGGCTACACCTTC
TRBD1 | TRBJ2-2 | 13 | TRBV10-3 | . | CAISGTGTGELFF | TGTGCCATCAGTGGGACAGGGACCGGGGAGCTGTTTTTT
TRBD1 | TRBJ1-4 | 16 | TRBV6-4 | . | CASSSFPLDRVEKLFF | TGTGCCAGCAGTTCCTTCCCTCTCGACAGGGTTGAAAAACTGTTTTTT
. | TRBJ1-1 | 15 | TRBV4-1 | . | CASSQEGAMNTEAFF | TGCGCCAGCAGCCAAGAAGGGGCAATGAACACTGAAGCTTTCTTT
. | TRBJ1-6 | 14 | TRBV2 | . | CASSPQGNNSPLHF | TGTGCCAGCAGCCCCCAGGGGAACAATTCACCCCTCCACTTT
TRBD1 | TRBJ1-5 | 15 | TRBV18 | few | CASSMTTGGGQPQHF | TGTGCCAGCTCAATGACGACAGGGGGCGGACAGCCCCAGCATTTT
TRBD1 | TRBJ2-1 | 12 | TRBV7-8 | . | CASSLLGGKGVF | TGTGCCAGCAGCTTGTTAGGGGGCAAGGGGGTCTTC
TRBD1 | TRBJ2-6 | 17 | TRBV6-2/TRBV6-3 | once | CASSPGQGSPGANVLTF | TGTGCCAGCAGTCCGGGACAGGGTAGCCCTGGGGCCAACGTCCTGACTTTC
. | TRBJ1-6 | 15 | TRBV6-2/TRBV6-3 | . | CASSYQDRTGSPLHF | TGTGCCAGCAGTTACCAGGACAGAACGGGATCACCCCTCCACTTT
. | TRBJ2-5 | 16 | TRBV25-1 | . | CASGPWISGAGETQYF | TGTGCCAGCGGACCATGGATATCAGGGGCCGGGGAGACCCAGTACTTC
. | TRBJ2-7 | 14 | TRBV9 | . | CASSPSRSGLEQYF | TGTGCCAGCAGCCCTTCCCGTTCAGGTCTTGAGCAGTACTTC
TRBD2 | TRBJ2-3 | 19 | TRBV6-1 | . | CASSENVGLAGPRWNTQYF | TGTGCCAGCAGTGAAAACGTGGGACTAGCGGGGCCGAGATGGAATACGCAGTATTTT
TRBD2 | TRBJ2-2 | 16 | TRBV11-2 | . | CASRKGLADHTGELFF | TGTGCCAGCAGGAAAGGACTAGCGGACCACACCGGGGAGCTGTTTTTT
. | TRBJ2-3 | 15 | TRBV27 | . | CASRRYKGSTDTQYF | TGTGCCAGCAGGAGGTATAAGGGGAGCACAGATACGCAGTATTTT
TRBD2 | TRBJ2-7 | 15 | TRBV7-9 | . | CASSSWTSGTYEQYF | TGTGCCAGCAGCTCCTGGACTAGCGGAACCTACGAGCAGTACTTC
. | TRBJ2-7 | 14 | TRBV19 | . | CASSIFAGDYEQYF | TGTGCCAGTAGTATTTTCGCAGGGGACTACGAGCAGTACTTC
TRBD1 | TRBJ2-5 | 13 | TRBV5-1 | . | CASRGQQQETQYF | TGCGCCAGCAGGGGACAGCAACAAGAGACCCAGTACTTC
. | TRBJ1-2 | 14 | TRBV18 | . | CASSPTGLNYGYTF | TGTGCCAGCTCACCGACAGGACTGAACTATGGCTACACCTTC
TRBD2 | TRBJ2-2 | 14 | TRBV7-2 | . | CASSLAGDTGELFF | TGTGCCAGCAGTCTAGCGGGGGACACCGGGGAGCTGTTTTTT
TRBD1 | TRBJ2-3 | 16 | TRBV6-1 | . | CASSEVGQGATDTQYF | TGTGCCAGCAGTGAAGTAGGACAGGGGGCCACAGATACGCAGTATTTT
TRBD2 | TRBJ2-7 | 14 | TRBV9 | . | CASSPGLAGNEQYF | TGTGCCAGCAGCCCCGGACTAGCGGGAAACGAGCAGTACTTC
. | TRBJ2-4 | 16 | TRBV28 | . | CASRLREFGAKNIQYF | TGTGCCAGCAGACTCCGGGAGTTTGGGGCCAAAAACATTCAGTACTTC
TRBD2 | TRBJ2-2 | 17 | TRBV19 | once | CASRDPGLAGWTGELFF | TGTGCCAGTAGAGATCCGGGACTAGCGGGATGGACCGGGGAGCTGTTTTTT
TRBD2 | TRBJ2-1 | 14 | TRBV30 | . | CAWSAGTSSYEQFF | TGTGCCTGGAGTGCCGGGACTAGCAGCTATGAGCAGTTCTTC
TRBD1 | TRBJ1-1 | 14 | TRBV13 | . | CASSLQGARTEAFF | TGTGCCAGCAGCTTACAGGGGGCGCGGACTGAAGCTTTCTTT
. | TRBJ2-3 | 17 | TRBV4-2 | . | CASSQDNARRSTDTQYF | TGTGCCAGCAGCCAAGATAACGCTAGGCGAAGCACAGATACGCAGTATTTT
. | TRBJ2-3 | 15 | TRBV7-2 | . | CASSSGRTSTDTQYF | TGTGCCAGCAGCTCAGGACGGACTAGCACAGATACGCAGTATTTT
. | TRBJ1-1 | 14 | TRBV7-2 | once | CASSPGPGGPEAFF | TGTGCCAGCAGCCCCGGGCCAGGCGGGCCCGAAGCTTTCTTT
. | TRBJ2-7 | 16 | TRBV6-2/TRBV6-3 | . | CASSYAASSSSYEQYF | TGTGCCAGCAGTTACGCGGCTAGCAGCTCCTCCTACGAGCAGTACTTC
. | TRBJ1-5 | 17 | TRBV4-1 | few | CASSQDLSQYSNQPQHF | TGCGCCAGCAGCCAAGATTTATCCCAGTATAGCAATCAGCCCCAGCATTTT
. | TRBJ2-2 | 15 | TRBV5-1 | few | CASSLVSPNTGELFF | TGCGCCAGCAGCTTGGTTTCTCCGAACACCGGGGAGCTGTTTTTT
TRBD1 | TRBJ2-7 | 18 | TRBV27 | . | CASSLKGTDRGYSYEQYF | TGTGCCAGCAGTTTAAAAGGGACGGACAGGGGATACTCCTACGAGCAGTACTTC
. | TRBJ1-5 | 12 | TRBV6-2/TRBV6-3 | . | CASSYPSQPQHF | TGTGCCAGCAGTTACCCCAGTCAGCCCCAGCATTTT